This T cell receptor beta chain was obtained from a study of CD8+ T cells in alopecia areata. General study points: Patients displayed less clarity in TCR sharing than mice, a finding possibly related to HLA. Tofacitinib significantly decreased scalp clonality and expanded CD8+ clones among top 100.

The CDR3 is 12 residues long. Germline V CDR1 and CDR2: SGHDT, YYEEEE. The ends were cut back, 0 bases at V and 10 bases at J, with 10 bases in the middle. Sequencing used cDNA as its template, made by extracting RNA and reverse transcribing it. Some clones are missing from TCRdb's copy, which holds only in-frame ones; the method was immunoSEQ multiplex PCR. The sample has about 120,000 clones, 58% seen once. Details on this clone: The antigen is unknown.

Noted treatment: oral pan-JAK inhibitor, 5-10 mg twice daily. T lymphocytes (CD4+ and CD8+) were sorted from PBMCs. The receptor comes from a human donor with alopecia areata. This material consisted of CD8+ T cells sorted from blood, taken at week 4, from a patient treated with tofacitinib. V is TRBV5-6 and J is TRBJ1-2; no firm D call. The CDR3 DNA sequence: TGTGCCAGCAGCTTGGAAGGGTCTTACTACACCTTC. Its translation: CASSLEGSYYTF. Together with reference TRBV5-6 and TRBJ1-2, the CDR3 gives the full variable domain: DAGVTQSPTHLIKTRGQQVTLRCSPKSGHDTVSWYQQALGQGPQFIFQYYEEEERQRGNFPDRFSGHQFPNYSSELNVNALLLGDSALYLCASSLEGSYYTFGSGTRLTVV.